This T cell receptor beta chain comes out of a study of CD8+ T cells in alopecia areata. J lost 4 bases, V lost 0 bases, and 7 bases had no gene match. Germline V CDR1 and CDR2: SGHVS, FQNEAQ. The CDR3 has 16 residues. RNA extraction was followed by reverse transcription into cDNA, which acted as the sequencing template. Produced via immunoSEQ multiplex PCR; TCRdb's table is partial and in-frame only. The table lists hundreds of thousands of clones, about 62% of them singletons. Sample treatment: oral pan-JAK inhibitor, 5-10 mg twice daily. The sequence was collected from a human donor with alopecia areata. Sequenced here: CD4+ T cells sorted from blood, sampled around week 54, from a patient treated with tofacitinib. The chain is built from TRBV7-8 and TRBJ1-2; 8 nucleotides align to TRBD1. The CDR3 reads CASSLAFRTGTYGYTF. In nucleotides, the CDR3 is TGTGCCAGCAGCTTAGCGTTTAGGACAGGGACCTATGGCTACACCTTC.